The 16 T cell receptor beta chains listed next were all sequenced from one sample in a study of T cells expressing NK-cell markers. TCRdb processed the 5' RACE reads again and assigns one entry to each CDR3 protein, with no DNA. There are 550,000 or so distinct CDR3 sequences in the sample, with 3.5% to 4.5% held by the top ten. The source material was blood T cells: a sorted CD56 or NKG2C T cell subset, CD4+ or CD8+ T cells, or bulk PBMC T cells (not recorded which). These receptors were obtained from a man aged 18 to 35 in good health.

The rearrangement links TRBV5-1 to TRBJ1-3. The length of the CDR3 is 16 residues. Germline values: CDR1 SGHRS, CDR2 YFSETQ. CDR3 sequence reads: CASSRGILESGNTIYF.

This chain joins TRBV29-1 and TRBJ1-2; TCRdb indicates TRBD1, and absent DNA this call remains unverified. Germline CDR1 and CDR2: SQVTM and ANQGSEA. The CDR3 is 13 residues long. The chain's CDR3 is CSVAENRVYGYTF.

The chain employs TRBV20-1 and TRBJ1-5; the TRBD1 assignment by TCRdb is unverifiable without DNA. The CDR3 length is 17 residues. Germline lookup yields CDR1 DFQATT and CDR2 SNEGSKA (reference sequence). The CDR3 loop is CSARLGAGGYSNQPQHF.

The chain is built from TRBV7-2 and TRBJ2-1; no DNA is available, so the TRBD2 call from TCRdb remains unchecked. The CDR3 totals 20 residues. Germline loops: CDR1 SGHTA, CDR2 FQGNSA. CDR3 sequence: CASSLASGLAGRLTYNEQFF.

Here the CDR3 reads CASSQARTSAKETQYF. J is TRBJ2-5 and V is TRBV18; TCRdb proposes TRBD2, but this gene call is untestable without DNA. The germline V gene encodes CDR1 KGHSH and CDR2 LQKENI. The CDR3 has 16 residues.

This chain links TRBV20-1 with TRBJ2-6; TCRdb selects TRBD2, and the lack of DNA leaves this call unchecked. Per the germline V gene, CDR1 is DFQATT and CDR2 is SNEGSKA (reference sequence). The CDR3 is 17 amino acids. CDR3 sequence reads: CSATRTSGRAKANVLTF.

The genes are TRBV20-1 and TRBJ2-1; checking the TCRdb D call of TRBD2 is not possible without DNA. Germline CDR1 reads DFQATT; CDR2 reads SNEGSKA (reference sequence). The CDR3 is 14 residues long. CDR3 residues: CSASFSGGYNEQFF.

The rearrangement links TRBV11-3 to TRBJ2-3. Germline values: CDR1 SGHNT, CDR2 YENEEA. The CDR3 is made up of 13 amino acids. The chain's CDR3 is CARSDGVTDTQYF. The full variable domain, with the rest looked up from reference TRBV11-3 and TRBJ2-3, is EAGVVQSPRYKIIEKKQPVAFWCNPISGHNTLYWYLQNLGQGPELLIRYENEEAVDDSQLPKDRFSAERLKGVDSTLKIQPAELGDSAVYLCARSDGVTDTQYFGPGTRLTVL.

The chain uses TRBV25-1 and TRBJ1-2. CDR1 and CDR2 (germline): MGHDK, SYGVNS. The CDR3 consists of 14 residues. The CDR3: CASTPTGRVYGYTF.

The chain has TRBV11-2 and TRBJ2-2. The length of the CDR3 is 16 residues. Germline V CDR1 and CDR2: SGHAT, FQNNGV. CDR3: CASSLDLGRNTGELFF.

The chain carries TRBV6-4 and TRBJ2-1; there is no DNA to check the TCRdb D call of TRBD1. This CDR3 is 16 amino acids long. The germline V gene encodes CDR1 MRHNA and CDR2 SNTAGT. The CDR3 sequence: CASVEEQECSYNEQFF.

The chain combines TRBV12-3 or TRBV12-4 with TRBJ2-1; TCRdb calls TRBD1, which cannot be checked without DNA. This CDR3 contains 15 residues. CDR3 in amino acids: CASSPSGTGYNEQFF.

The chain recombines TRBV11-1 with TRBJ1-1; TCRdb lists TRBD1, though no DNA is available to test this call. This CDR3 has 19 residues. Germline V gene data show CDR1 as SGHAT and CDR2 as FQDESV (reference sequence). This CDR3 is CASILPQRRGGGLNTEAFF.

This chain joins TRBV12-3 or TRBV12-4 and TRBJ2-2; TCRdb selects TRBD2, and the lack of DNA leaves this call unchecked. This CDR3 has 17 amino acids. Here the CDR3 reads CASSFRQMDLNTGELFF.

The CDR3 reads CASSFGTLRAESNYGYTF. The rearrangement uses TRBV5-1 and TRBJ1-2; TCRdb's D gene call, TRBD1, goes unchecked for lack of DNA. CDR1 SGHRS and CDR2 YFSETQ come from the germline V gene. The CDR3 consists of 18 residues. The whole variable domain, remainder taken from reference TRBV5-1 and TRBJ1-2, is KAGVTQTPRYLIKTRGQQVTLSCSPISGHRSVSWYQQTPGQGLQFLFEYFSETQRNKGNFPGRFSGRQFSNSRSEMNVSTLELGDSALYLCASSFGTLRAESNYGYTFGSGTRLTVV.

The chain links TRBV6-5 to TRBJ1-1; the TCRdb D gene call, TRBD1, has no DNA to confirm it. The CDR3 extends over 17 amino acids. CDR1 and CDR2 from the germline V gene are MNHEY and SVGAGI. Here the CDR3 reads CASTGGQGPVMNTEAFF.